Below, 21 T cell receptor beta chains from the same sample are listed, as sequenced in a study of cytomegalovirus exposure and HLA in healthy donors. Both 60 Vbeta primers and 13 Jbeta primers went into the PCR. Only in-frame clones appear in the TCRdb table, and some are missing; sequencing was by immunoSEQ multiplex PCR. The profile covers around 140,000 clones, with more than 70% appearing a single time and about 3.5% taken by the ten largest. The material sequenced was PBMCs. The receptors were gathered from a man aged 40-49 years in good health and CMV-seronegative.

This chain uses TRBV4-1 with TRBJ2-3; 7 bases match TRBD2. The CDR3 has 16 amino acids. V dropped 3 bases and J dropped 5; count of bases not matched to a gene: 11. Germline loops: CDR1 MGHRA, CDR2 YSYEKL. CDR3 in DNA: TGCGCCAGCAGCCAGCGGGCCCTGGGGGGGATAGATACGCAGTATTTT. It translates to CASSQRALGGIDTQYF.

The gene calls are TRBV7-2 and TRBJ1-6, with D perhaps TRBD1 (5 bases). Trimming took off 4 bases at V and 7 bases at J, with 14 bases between the two ends. The germline V gene encodes CDR1 SGHTA and CDR2 FQGNSA. CDR3 length: 15 residues. The CDR3 nucleotides are TGTGCCAGCAGCTCCTGGGGCCGGACCAATTCACCCCTCCACTTT. Protein product: CASSSWGRTNSPLHF.

The chain carries TRBV7-8 and TRBJ1-6; 8 bases align to TRBD1. Germline V gene data show CDR1 as SGHVS and CDR2 as FQNEAQ. This CDR3 is 17 amino acids long. The junction had 9 bases not matched to a gene; V was cut back by 1 base and J by 7 bases. The CDR3 bases are TGTGCCAGCAGCTTAGATCGGACAGGGATGCGAAATTCACCCCTCCACTTT. Its protein product is CASSLDRTGMRNSPLHF.

The J gene is TRBJ2-5, the V gene TRBV9, with a tentative D call TRBD2 (7 bases). Germline V gives CDR1 SGDLS, CDR2 YYNGEE. This CDR3 has 15 residues. Trimming removed 2 bases from V and 2 bases from J, with 13 bases in between. The CDR3 protein is CASSVSGGLQETQYF. CDR3 DNA: TGTGCCAGCAGCGTTTCGGGGGGCCTTCAAGAGACCCAGTACTTC.

The V gene is TRBV19, the J gene TRBJ2-3; TRBD1 matches 9 bases. Germline V gene lookup returns CDR1 LNHDA and CDR2 SQIVND (reference sequence). J gave up 0 bases and V 6 bases, and 7 bases lay outside the gene matches. The CDR3 is 16 residues long. The CDR3 DNA is TGTGCCAGTAGCGCCCTGGACAGGGGCAGCACAGATACGCAGTATTTT. Translating it yields CASSALDRGSTDTQYF. The full variable domain, rest sourced from reference TRBV19 and TRBJ2-3, is DGGITQSPKYLFRKEGQNVTLSCEQNLNHDAMYWYRQDPGQGLRLIYYSQIVNDFQKGDIAEGYSVSREKKESFPLTVTSAQKNPTAFYLCASSALDRGSTDTQYFGPGTRLTVL.

The rearrangement links TRBV2 to TRBJ2-5, with 10 bases fitting TRBD1. The J call is doubtful: the DNA matches TRBJ2-7 better. The CDR3 is made up of 16 amino acids. Per germline, CDR1 SNHLY and CDR2 FYNNEI. The CDR3 nucleotides are TGTGCCAGCAGTGACACGGAAGGGACAGGGGACTACGAGCAGTACTTC. Translating it yields CASSDTEGTGDYEQYF.

A note on this clone: This sample also contains other DNA sequences that code for the same CDR3. The V gene is TRBV15, the J gene TRBJ1-1; D might be TRBD1 (6 bases). From germline, CDR1 is LNHNV and CDR2 YYDKDF (reference sequence). The CDR3 loop spans 13 amino acids. Trimming left V 3 bases short and J 1 base short, with 6 bases between. CDR3 nucleotide sequence: TGTGCCACCAGCAGGACAGGGAACACTGAAGCTTTCTTT. Amino acid sequence: CATSRTGNTEAFF. Together with reference TRBV15 and TRBJ1-1, the CDR3 gives the full variable domain: DAMVIQNPRYQVTQFGKPVTLSCSQTLNHNVMYWYQQKSSQAPKLLFHYYDKDFNNEADTPDNFQSRRPNTSFCFLDIRSPGLGDTAMYLCATSRTGNTEAFFGQGTRLTVV.

V and J are TRBV29-1 and TRBJ2-6; no reliable D call. The germline CDR1 and CDR2 sequences are SQVTM and ANQGSEA. There are 13 residues in the CDR3. The germline V and J ends were trimmed by 4 bases and 4 bases, with 8 bases remaining between them. Written as DNA, the CDR3 is TGCAGCGTTGTACTTTCCGGGGCCAACGTCCTGACTTTC. Translating gives CSVVLSGANVLTF.

This rearrangement joins TRBV4-3 to TRBJ1-1; D is unresolved. The germline CDR1 and CDR2 sequences are LGHNA and YSLEER. The CDR3 is made up of 15 amino acids. V lost 0 bases, J lost 0 bases, and 8 bases lay in between. In nucleotides, the CDR3 is TGCGCCAGCAGCCAAGATCGGGTACTGAACACTGAAGCTTTCTTT. It translates to CASSQDRVLNTEAFF.

The rearrangement links TRBV4-1 to TRBJ2-3; possible D gene TRBD1, 6 bases. Germline V CDR1 and CDR2: MGHRA, YSYEKL. V was cut by 3 bases and J by 5 bases, with 15 bases left in between. The CDR3 consists of 15 residues. In DNA, the CDR3 is TGCGCCAGCAGCCATGGGCCCAGGGGCCAAGATACGCAGTATTTT. The encoded protein is CASSHGPRGQDTQYF.

As to this clone: Within the sample, other DNA sequences also encode this same CDR3. The rearrangement uses TRBV5-4 and TRBJ1-6, with TRBD1 as a possible D gene (6 bases). This CDR3 region has 13 residues. Germline CDR1 and CDR2: SGHNT and YYREEE (reference sequence). V lost 0 bases to trimming and J lost 9 bases, with 7 bases between them. CDR3 DNA sequence: TGTGCCAGCAGCTTGGACAGGGTTTCACCCCTCCACTTT. Residues: CASSLDRVSPLHF. The full variable domain, completed using reference TRBV5-4 and TRBJ1-6, is ETGVTQSPTHLIKTRGQQVTLRCSSQSGHNTVSWYQQALGQGPQFIFQYYREEENGRGNFPPRFSGLQFPNYSSELNVNALELDDSALYLCASSLDRVSPLHFGNGTRLTVT.

This chain joins TRBV5-8 and TRBJ1-4; D possibly corresponds to TRBD1 (6 bases). The germline CDR1 and CDR2 sequences are SGHTS and YDEGEE. The CDR3 has 14 residues. The V end lost 0 bases, the J end lost 5 bases, and 8 bases lay between the germline ends. Written as DNA, the CDR3 is TGTGCCAGCAGCTTGGCCAGGGGAAATGAAAAACTGTTTTTT. This gives the protein CASSLARGNEKLFF.

The V and J genes are TRBV6-5 and TRBJ2-7, with 7 bases identical to TRBD1. V shed 8 bases, J shed 1 base, and the junction held 5 bases outside the gene matches. CDR3 length equals 13 residues. CDR1 MNHEY and CDR2 SVGAGI come from the germline V gene. The CDR3 here is CASLKTGSYEQYF. The CDR3 nucleotides are TGTGCCAGCCTAAAGACAGGGTCCTACGAGCAGTACTTC.

V and J are TRBV9 and TRBJ2-1, with 7 bases that match TRBD1. The CDR3 has 15 amino acids. Germline CDR1 is SGDLS and CDR2 is YYNGEE. V lost 3 bases to trimming and J lost 3 bases; unmatched junction nucleotides: 6. CDR3: CASSATGEIYNEQFF. The DNA of the CDR3 is TGTGCCAGCAGCGCCACAGGGGAAATCTACAATGAGCAGTTCTTC.

The rearrangement links TRBV18 to TRBJ1-1, with D unresolved. CDR1 is KGHSH and CDR2 is LQKENI in the germline V gene. The V and J ends lost 3 bases and 5 bases respectively, with 7 bases between them. This CDR3 is built from 12 residues. CDR3 loop: CASSPAATEAFF. CDR3 DNA sequence: TGTGCCAGCTCACCGGCGGCTACTGAAGCTTTCTTT.

V is TRBV9 and J is TRBJ2-5, with TRBD1 matching 9 bases. CDR3 length: 15 amino acids. CDR1 is SGDLS, CDR2 YYNGEE, per germline. Trimming cost V 4 bases and J 4 bases; bases outside gene matches: 8. CDR3 bases: TGTGCCAGCAGCTTGGGACAGGGAAAAGGAGAGACCCAGTACTTC. It translates to CASSLGQGKGETQYF.

The genes are TRBV6-5 and TRBJ2-7, with D possibly matching TRBD2 (7 bases). Germline V lookup: CDR1 MNHEY, CDR2 SVGAGI. V lost 4 bases and J 7 bases, leaving 14 bases between the germline ends. CDR3 length: 13 amino acids. CDR3 amino acids: CASSSRGAREQYF. The CDR3, as DNA: TGTGCCAGCAGTTCTCGGGGGGCGAGGGAGCAGTACTTC.

The sample holds one count of this clone. This chain uses TRBV29-1 with TRBJ2-3; D gene ambiguous. There are 15 residues in the CDR3. The V gene's germline CDR1 is SQVTM and CDR2 ANQGSEA. Trimming removed 4 bases at V and 2 bases at J, with 16 bases between. In DNA form, the CDR3 reads TGCAGCGTTGTGAAGGCTGGCGGTTACACAGATACGCAGTATTTT. It codes for CSVVKAGGYTDTQYF.

CDR3 amino acids: CASSGTTNYGYTF. The CDR3 DNA is TGTGCCAGCAGTGGGACAACGAACTATGGCTACACCTTC. The chain recombines TRBV2 with TRBJ1-2; possible D gene TRBD1, 5 bases. This CDR3 is 13 amino acids long. CDR1 is SNHLY, CDR2 FYNNEI, per germline. V shed 4 bases and J shed 2 bases, with 8 bases lying between them.

J is TRBJ1-1 and V is TRBV11-2; the D is unclear. Germline assignment: CDR1 SGHAT and CDR2 FQNNGV. The ends were cut back, 4 bases at V and 3 bases at J, with 3 bases in the middle. This CDR3 has 11 residues. The CDR3 here is CASSSYTEAFF. The CDR3 coding sequence is TGTGCCAGCAGCTCCTACACTGAAGCTTTCTTT.

This clone was observed a single time. The chain's CDR3 is CASSLKGSEDIQYF. The CDR3 DNA follows: TGTGCCAGCAGCTTGAAGGGCTCGGAGGACATTCAGTACTTC. The J gene is TRBJ2-4, the V gene TRBV5-4; tentatively, D is TRBD2 (5 bases). CDR3 length: 14 residues. Germline-derived CDR1 and CDR2 are SGHNT and YYREEE (reference sequence). The ends were cut back, 1 base at V and 8 bases at J, with 13 bases in the middle.